This TCR beta chain appears in the sequencing data of a study of tumor and adjacent non-tumor tissue in lung cancer. Study details: Stage I to III disease affected ten to eleven men and roughly five women aged roughly 31 to 80.

The CDR3 has 12 residues. Germline V gene data show CDR1 as SQVTM and CDR2 as ANQGSEA. RNA was extracted from bulk tissue without any cell sorting. Distant lung tissue was collected more than 3 cm away from the tumor edge. Chemotherapy-naive patients with new lung cancer underwent thoracic surgery in China, August–late 2014. As to this clonotype: The junction shows a germline mismatch at one end, possibly a read error.

TCRbeta libraries were built with three rounds of nested PCR, modified from ARM-PCR. TCRdb itself ran the multiplex PCR reads through MiXCR, one entry per CDR3 protein. Seen here are 60,000 or so distinct CDR3 sequences, roughly 57% observed once, and the top ten hold 32%. The sequencing input was distant non-tumor lung tissue. The genes are TRBV29-1 and TRBJ2-5; D call uncertain. The receptor comes from a man aged 65-85 years with non-small cell lung cancer. The CDR3 loop is CSVYKVQETQYF. The CDR3 DNA follows: TGCAGCGTCTACAAGGTCCAAGAGACTCAGTACTTC. The whole variable domain, filled in from reference TRBV29-1 and TRBJ2-5, reads SAVISQKPSRDICQRGTSLTIQCQVDSQVTMMFWYRQQPGQSLTLIATANQGSEATYESGFVIDKFPISRPNLTFSTLTVSNMSPEDSSIYLCSVYKVQETQYFGPGTRLLVL.